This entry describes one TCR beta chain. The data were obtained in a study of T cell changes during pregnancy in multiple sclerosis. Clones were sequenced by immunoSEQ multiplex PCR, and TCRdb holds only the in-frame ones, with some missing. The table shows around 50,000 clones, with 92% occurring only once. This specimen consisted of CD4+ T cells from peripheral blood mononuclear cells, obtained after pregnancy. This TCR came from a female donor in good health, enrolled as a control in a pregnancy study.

The CDR3 reads CASSRVEGASYEQYF. The CDR3 DNA sequence: TGTGCCAGCAGCCGGGTGGAGGGAGCATCCTACGAGCAGTACTTC. The chain joins TRBV14 to TRBJ2-7; TRBD2 is a possible D gene (6 bases). There are 15 residues in the CDR3. The ends were cut back, 4 bases at V and 1 base at J, with 14 bases in the middle. Germline lookup yields CDR1 SGHDN and CDR2 FVKESK.